This T cell receptor (beta chain) was documented in a study of OX40 agonist ivuxolimab in advanced cancers. The assay was immunoSEQ multiplex PCR, and TCRdb's table has in-frame clones only and misses some. In the table there are just over 95,000 clones, around 85% of which are singletons. A remark on this clone: The antigen is not known.

Germline V CDR1 and CDR2: ENHRY, SYGVKD. The length of the CDR3 is 12 residues. The V end was cut by 6 bases, the J end by 1 base, with 7 bases between. Overall study findings and caveats: Circulating CD4+ and CD8+ T cells showed clonal expansion by week 6 at 0.1 to 3.0 mg/kg. More expanded clones were seen, on average, in CD8+ T cells than in CD4+.

With autoimmune disease history or systemic immunosuppression, patients were excluded. This rearrangement joins TRBV10-3 to TRBJ2-7; a weak D match, TRBD2 (5 bases). The sample consisted of CD4+ or CD8+ T cells sorted from blood, taken in a trial of the OX40 agonist ivuxolimab. The sequence was collected from an adult with an advanced solid tumor such as melanoma, head and neck, liver or kidney cancer. CDR3 sequence (DNA): TGTGCCATCAGGGGAGAGTCCTACGAGCAGTACTTC. It specifies CAIRGESYEQYF.